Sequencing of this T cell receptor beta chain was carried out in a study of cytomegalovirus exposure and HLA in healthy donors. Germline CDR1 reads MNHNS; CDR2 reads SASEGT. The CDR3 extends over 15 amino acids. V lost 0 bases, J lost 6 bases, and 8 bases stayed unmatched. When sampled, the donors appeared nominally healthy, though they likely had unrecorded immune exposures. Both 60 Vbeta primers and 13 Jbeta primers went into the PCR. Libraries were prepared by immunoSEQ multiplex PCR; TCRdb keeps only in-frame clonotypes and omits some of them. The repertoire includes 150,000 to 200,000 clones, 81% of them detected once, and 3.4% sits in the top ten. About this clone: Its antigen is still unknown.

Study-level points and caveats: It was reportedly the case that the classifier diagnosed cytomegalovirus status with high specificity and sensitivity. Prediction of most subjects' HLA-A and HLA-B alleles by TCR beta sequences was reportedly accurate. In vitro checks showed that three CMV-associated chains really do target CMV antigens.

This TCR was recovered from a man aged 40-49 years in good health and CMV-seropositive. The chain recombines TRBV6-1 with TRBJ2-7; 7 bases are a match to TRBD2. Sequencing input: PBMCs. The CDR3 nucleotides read TGTGCCAGCAGTGAAGCCCGGGACTATCGTGGCGAGCAGTACTTC. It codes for CASSEARDYRGEQYF.